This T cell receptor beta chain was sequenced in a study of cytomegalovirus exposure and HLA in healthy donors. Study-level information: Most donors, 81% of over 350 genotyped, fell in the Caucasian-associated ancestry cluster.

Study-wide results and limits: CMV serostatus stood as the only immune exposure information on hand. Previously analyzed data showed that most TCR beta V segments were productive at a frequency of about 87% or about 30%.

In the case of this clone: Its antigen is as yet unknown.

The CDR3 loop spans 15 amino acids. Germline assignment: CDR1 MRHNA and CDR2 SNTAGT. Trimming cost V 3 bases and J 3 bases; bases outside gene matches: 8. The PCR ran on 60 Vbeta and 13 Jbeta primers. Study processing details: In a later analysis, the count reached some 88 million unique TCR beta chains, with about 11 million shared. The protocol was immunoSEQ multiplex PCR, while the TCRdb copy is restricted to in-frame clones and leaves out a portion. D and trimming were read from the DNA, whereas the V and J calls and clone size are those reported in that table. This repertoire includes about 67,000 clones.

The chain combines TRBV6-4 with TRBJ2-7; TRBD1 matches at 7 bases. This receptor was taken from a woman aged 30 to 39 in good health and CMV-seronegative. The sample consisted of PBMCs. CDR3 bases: TGTGCCAGCAGTGAGCAGACAGGGAGAGGCTACGAGCAGTACTTC. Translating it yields CASSEQTGRGYEQYF.